A single sample is the source of the 20 T cell receptor beta chains below, sequenced in a study of T cells in Graves' hyperthyroidism and ophthalmopathy. The investigators amplified TCR beta CDR3 regions from RNA transcripts. The HTBI primer set drove a first-round RT-PCR of the TCR CDR3. One entry per CDR3 protein, called by TCRdb with MiXCR from the multiplex PCR reads. The sample has about 620,000 distinct CDR3 sequences, 15% to 20% seen once; the top ten hold 3.5% to 4%. The source material was blood. The source is a woman aged 30 to 39 with Graves' hyperthyroidism.

This chain connects TRBV27 to TRBJ1-1, with 11 bases fitting TRBD1. Trimming cost V 0 bases and J 5 bases; bases outside gene matches: 11. This CDR3 comprises 18 residues. CDR1 is MNHEY, CDR2 SMNVEV, per germline (reference sequence). In DNA form, the CDR3 reads TGTGCCAGCAGTTTATCCCGGGACAGGGGGTGGTCGGGGACTGAAGCTTTCTTT. Its protein product is CASSLSRDRGWSGTEAFF.

This clonotype was recorded at least ten times. The rearrangement uses TRBV12-3 or TRBV12-4 and TRBJ1-1; TRBD1 aligns across 7 bases. The CDR3 sequence is 15 residues long. V lost 0 bases and J lost 4; bases outside the gene matches: 5. This CDR3 reads CASSLASAGGTEAFF. The CDR3, as DNA: TGTGCCAGCAGTTTAGCGTCTGCAGGGGGCACTGAAGCTTTCTTT.

The genes are TRBV27 and TRBJ2-1, with 7 bases identical to TRBD2. The CDR3 is 13 residues long. With 4 bases clipped from V and 7 bases from J, the junction kept 4 bases outside the gene matches. Germline V lookup: CDR1 MNHEY, CDR2 SMNVEV (reference sequence). In DNA, the CDR3 is TGTGCCAGCAGTTGGAGCGGGACTAATGAGCAGTTCTTC. It is translated as CASSWSGTNEQFF.

This clonotype appeared a few times. The rearrangement joins TRBV27 to TRBJ1-5; a weak D match, TRBD1 (6 bases). Germline loops: CDR1 MNHEY, CDR2 SMNVEV (reference sequence). V was pared by 5 bases and J by 1 base, with 18 bases between. CDR3 length: 17 amino acids. CDR3 protein: CASSQRWGQTSNQPQHF. The CDR3 region has the DNA TGTGCCAGCAGTCAACGGTGGGGGCAGACGAGCAATCAGCCCCAGCATTTT.

This clonotype showed up many times. The V call is TRBV7-2, the J call TRBJ2-7, with 8 bases fitting TRBD2. The CDR3 extends over 16 amino acids. J lost 4 bases, V lost 5 bases, and 13 bases had no gene match. Germline values: CDR1 SGHTA, CDR2 FQGNSA. Here the CDR3 reads CASSPILSGRPYEQYF. The CDR3 DNA reads TGTGCCAGCAGCCCAATCTTGAGCGGGAGACCTTACGAGCAGTACTTC.

This clonotype showed up just a few times. The junction and the germline gene differ at one end; a read error may be behind it. The chain links TRBV11-2 to TRBJ2-7; D is possibly TRBD1 or TRBD2 (5 bases each). The CDR3 sequence is 14 residues long. Germline V CDR1 and CDR2: SGHAT, FQNNGV. CDR3 sequence: CASSRDQSSYEQYF. As DNA, the CDR3 is TGCGCCAGCAGCCGGGACCAAAGCTCCTACGAGCAGTACTTC.

This clonotype was observed many times. This chain connects TRBV10-3 to TRBJ1-1; maybe TRBD1 (5 bases). Germline CDR1 reads ENHRY; CDR2 reads SYGVKD. The CDR3 runs 13 residues. Trimming took off 6 bases at V and 6 bases at J, with 14 bases between the two ends. The CDR3 region is CAIRTDGASEAFF. CDR3 sequence (DNA): TGTGCCATCAGGACGGACGGGGCCTCTGAAGCTTTCTTT.

A few counts support this clonotype. V gene TRBV20-1 combines with J gene TRBJ2-3; tentative D call: TRBD2 (6 bases). Trimming stripped 5 bases from V and 2 bases from J, with 17 bases between. This CDR3 is built from 15 residues. CDR1 and CDR2 from the germline V gene are DFQATT and SNEGSKA (reference sequence). The CDR3 sequence is CSASGRLDLTDTQYF. Here the CDR3 DNA reads TGCAGTGCTTCGGGTCGACTAGACCTCACAGATACGCAGTATTTT.

Ten or more counts support this clonotype. V is TRBV28 and J is TRBJ1-3; D is undetermined. CDR1 is MDHEN, CDR2 SYDVKM, per germline. V lost 2 bases and J 0 bases, leaving 11 bases between the germline ends. CDR3 length: 16 amino acids. The CDR3 loop is CASSLRREVSGNTIYF. Here the CDR3 DNA reads TGTGCCAGCAGTTTAAGGAGGGAAGTCTCTGGAAACACCATATATTTT.

The rearrangement uses TRBV28 and TRBJ2-3; D call uncertain. Germline CDR1 and CDR2: MDHEN and SYDVKM. V was cut by 8 bases and J by 0 bases, with 15 bases left in between. The CDR3 loop spans 15 amino acids. Here the CDR3 reads CASSLQRTSTDTQYF. The CDR3 nucleotides are TGTGCCAGCTCCCTCCAGCGTACTAGCACAGATACGCAGTATTTT. The full variable domain, rest sourced from reference TRBV28 and TRBJ2-3, is DVKVTQSSRYLVKRTGEKVFLECVQDMDHENMFWYRQDPGLGLRLIYFSYDVKMKEKGDIPEGYSVSREKKERFSLILESASTNQTSMYLCASSLQRTSTDTQYFGPGTRLTVL.

This clonotype was picked up a small number of times. The chain couples TRBV3-1 to TRBJ2-1, with 7 bases identical to TRBD2. J lost 8 bases, V lost 0 bases, and 16 bases had no gene match. This CDR3 comprises 18 residues. CDR1 and CDR2 from the germline V gene are LGHDT and YNNKEL (reference sequence). CDR3 nucleotides: TGTGCCAGCAGCCAAGACCTCGGTGGCGGGAGAGACTCCTATGAGCAGTTCTTC. Amino acid sequence: CASSQDLGGGRDSYEQFF.

This clonotype has more than one count but fewer than ten. The chain couples TRBV29-1 to TRBJ2-1; 8 bases line up with TRBD2. The CDR3 extends over 13 amino acids. Germline CDR1 SQVTM, CDR2 ANQGSEA. V shed 7 bases and J 7 bases; nucleotides not matched to a gene: 9. CDR3 in amino acids: CSGGTRVGNEQFF. CDR3 nucleotide sequence: TGCAGCGGTGGGACTAGGGTGGGAAATGAGCAGTTCTTC.

The sample holds many counts of this clonotype. V gene TRBV4-1 combines with J gene TRBJ2-2, with 9 bases fitting TRBD1. There are 15 residues in the CDR3. With 3 bases clipped from V and 7 bases from J, the junction kept 6 bases outside the gene matches. Germline V gives CDR1 MGHRA, CDR2 YSYEKL. The CDR3, as DNA: TGCGCCAGCAGCCACCTGGGACAGGGAGGCGGGGAGCTGTTTTTT. Its translation: CASSHLGQGGGELFF.

This clonotype was seen a few times. This rearrangement joins TRBV28 to TRBJ2-2; D remains unclear. V shed 7 bases and J shed 0 bases, with 6 bases lying between them. Germline assignment: CDR1 MDHEN and CDR2 SYDVKM. The CDR3 covers 13 residues. The DNA for the CDR3 is TGTGCCAGCACCGGACCGAACACCGGGGAGCTGTTTTTT. Translation gives CASTGPNTGELFF.

This clonotype was counted at least ten times. The rearrangement links TRBV6-6 to TRBJ1-2; maybe TRBD1 (6 bases). CDR1 MNHNY and CDR2 SVGAGI come from the germline V gene (reference sequence). V was pared by 0 bases and J by 7 bases, with 15 bases between. The CDR3 sequence is 15 residues long. In DNA, the CDR3 is TGTGCCAGCAGTTACTCGATCTTACAGGGATCTGGCTACACCTTC. This gives the protein CASSYSILQGSGYTF.

There are many counts of this clonotype. This chain links TRBV10-3 with TRBJ2-1; 7 bases match TRBD1. This CDR3 has 14 amino acids. V lost 2 bases and J lost 4; bases outside the gene matches: 2. Germline V gene data show CDR1 as ENHRY and CDR2 as SYGVKD. CDR3 DNA: TGTGCCATCAGTGAGACGGGACAGTACAATGAGCAGTTCTTC. This gives the protein CAISETGQYNEQFF.

This clonotype has at least ten counts. The J gene is TRBJ1-2, the V gene TRBV7-2; tentative D call: TRBD1 (6 bases). Trimming took 5 bases from V and 7 from J, leaving 14 bases between them. Germline V gene data show CDR1 as SGHTA and CDR2 as FQGNSA. CDR3 size: 13 residues. The CDR3 sequence is CASSHAGGGGYTF. The CDR3, as DNA: TGTGCCAGCAGCCACGCGGGGGGCGGTGGCTACACCTTC.

This clonotype appeared many times. The genes are TRBV12-3 or TRBV12-4 and TRBJ2-1; D call uncertain. CDR3 length: 14 residues. The ends were cut back, 3 bases at V and 4 bases at J, with 10 bases in the middle. The CDR3 DNA reads as TGTGCCAGCAGTTTCGTCCCCGAGTACAATGAGCAGTTCTTC. This encodes CASSFVPEYNEQFF.

V is TRBV18 and J is TRBJ2-5, with a tentative D call TRBD2 (6 bases). CDR1 is KGHSH, CDR2 LQKENI, per germline. The V and J ends lost 6 bases and 4 bases respectively, with 18 bases between them. The length of the CDR3 is 15 residues. In nucleotides, the CDR3 is TGTGCCAGCTCCCGCGGGACCACGCCGGGAGAGACCCAGTACTTC. Residues: CASSRGTTPGETQYF.

The rearrangement links TRBV7-8 to TRBJ2-5; TRBD1 matches 9 bases. V trimming: 5 bases; J trimming: 6 bases; junction bases outside the gene matches: 7. CDR3 length equals 14 residues. Germline CDR1 and CDR2: SGHVS and FQNEAQ. Written as DNA, the CDR3 is TGTGCCAGCAGCCCCTGGACAGGGGCGAAGACCCAGTACTTC. Translated: CASSPWTGAKTQYF.